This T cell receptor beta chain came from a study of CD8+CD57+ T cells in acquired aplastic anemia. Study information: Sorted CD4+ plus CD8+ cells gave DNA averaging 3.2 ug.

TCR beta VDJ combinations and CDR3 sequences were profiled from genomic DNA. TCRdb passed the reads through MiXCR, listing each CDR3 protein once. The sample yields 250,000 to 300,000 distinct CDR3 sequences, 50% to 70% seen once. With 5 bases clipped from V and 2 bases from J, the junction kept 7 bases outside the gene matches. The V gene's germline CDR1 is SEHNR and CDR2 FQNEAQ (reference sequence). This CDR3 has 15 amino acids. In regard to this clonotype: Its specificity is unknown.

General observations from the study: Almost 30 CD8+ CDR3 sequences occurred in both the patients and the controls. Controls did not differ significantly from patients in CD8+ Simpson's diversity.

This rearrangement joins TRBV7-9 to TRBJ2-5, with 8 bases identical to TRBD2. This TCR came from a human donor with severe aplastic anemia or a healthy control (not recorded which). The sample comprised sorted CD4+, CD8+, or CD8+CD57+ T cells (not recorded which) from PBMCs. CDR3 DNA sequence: TGTGCCAGCAGCCAACAACTAGCGGCACAAGAGACCCAGTACTTC. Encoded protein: CASSQQLAAQETQYF.